This T cell receptor (beta chain) was retrieved from a study of cytomegalovirus exposure and HLA in healthy donors. Overall study results and limits: The authors listed approximately 150 TCR beta chains as cytomegalovirus-associated. Most TCR sequences showed up rarely, but some public TCRs showed up in many donors. Exclusion as indistinguishable affected some V segments, including TRBV6-2 and TRBV6-3. What a later analysis showed was that several of the most significant clusters appeared linked to common viral pathogens.

The CDR3 consists of 15 residues. Germline V gene data show CDR1 as WSHSY and CDR2 as SAAADI. J lost 3 bases, V lost 8 bases, and 7 bases had no gene match. For this clone: Its target is not known.

Both 60 Vbeta primers and 13 Jbeta primers went into the PCR. Sequenced by immunoSEQ multiplex PCR; TCRdb stores in-frame clones only, minus some. The sample includes some 120,000 clones, around 77% of them seen just once. The chain joins TRBV10-2 to TRBJ2-3, with 11 bases fitting TRBD1. The sequenced material came from PBMCs. This TCR derives from a woman aged 40-49 years in good health and CMV-seropositive. The CDR3 bases are TGCGCCAGCGAGGGACAGGGGGGTTTAACAGATACGCAGTATTTT. Amino acid sequence: CASEGQGGLTDTQYF.